This TCR beta chain was profiled in a study of blood T cell repertoires in COVID-19. V shed 1 base and J shed 8 bases, with 5 bases lying between them. The CDR3 is 11 amino acids. Looked up from germline, CDR1 is LGHNA and CDR2 is YNFKEQ. Data came from immunoSEQ multiplex PCR; TCRdb stores just in-frame clones and leaves some out. The sample includes about 170,000 clones, around three quarters of them seen just once. The clonotype comes from a woman between 65 and 79 years old in a cohort exposed to, infected with or recovered from COVID-19 (not recorded which). This chain uses TRBV4-2 with TRBJ2-5; D is ambiguous. The sample was PBMCs or T cells enriched from blood (not recorded which). The CDR3 DNA follows: TGTGCCAGCAGCCAAGGAGTAACCCAGTACTTC. This codes for CASSQGVTQYF.